These 22 T cell receptor beta chains were sequenced from one sample in a study of cytomegalovirus exposure and HLA in healthy donors. The PCR used 60 Vbeta and 13 Jbeta primers. TCRdb's copy holds only in-frame clones and misses some; the assay was immunoSEQ multiplex PCR. The table has about 110,000 clones, around 75% seen once. The sequenced material came from PBMCs. These receptors came from a female donor in good health and CMV-seronegative.

The table lists this clone with a few counts. V usage is TRBV10-3 and J usage is TRBJ1-1; D remains ambiguous. CDR3 size: 12 residues. V was pared by 3 bases and J by 5 bases, with 7 bases between. Germline V gene lookup returns CDR1 ENHRY and CDR2 SYGVKD. In nucleotides, the CDR3 is TGTGCCATCAGTGAACCGGGGACTGAAGCTTTCTTT. Translation: CAISEPGTEAFF.

The genes are TRBV28 and TRBJ1-2; perhaps TRBD1 as D (5 bases). The germline V gene has CDR1 MDHEN and CDR2 SYDVKM. Trimming took off 1 base at V and 7 bases at J, with 19 bases between the two ends. This CDR3 region has 16 residues. CDR3 amino acids: CASSLSYRPQTLGYTF. CDR3 DNA: TGTGCCAGCAGTTTATCTTACAGGCCACAGACCCTTGGCTACACCTTC.

The J gene is TRBJ1-4, the V gene TRBV7-6, with 7 bases that match TRBD1. CDR1 and CDR2 (germline): SGHVS, FNYEAQ. CDR3 length equals 19 residues. With 5 bases clipped from V and 8 bases from J, the junction kept 23 bases outside the gene matches. For the CDR3, the DNA is TGTGCCAGCAGCCCAGGGGGACGCGGAACAAAACCTCTCAGAGAAAAACTGTTTTTT. As protein: CASSPGGRGTKPLREKLFF.

V and J are TRBV7-9 and TRBJ2-2, with 8 bases lining up with TRBD1. V was pared by 5 bases and J by 6 bases, with 8 bases of the junction left unmatched. The CDR3 runs 15 residues. Germline V CDR1 and CDR2: SEHNR, FQNEAQ (reference sequence). CDR3 nucleotides: TGTGCCAGCAGCACCCCTTTGACAGGGGCCGGGGAGCTGTTTTTT. Translation gives CASSTPLTGAGELFF. Combining the CDR3 with reference TRBV7-9 and TRBJ2-2 gives the whole variable domain DTGVSQNPRHKITKRGQNVTFRCDPISEHNRLYWYRQTLGQGPEFLTYFQNEAQLEKSRLLSDRFSAERPKGSFSTLEIQRTEQGDSAMYLCASSTPLTGAGELFFGEGSRLTVL.

DNA for the CDR3: TGTGCCAGCAGCTTACGGACAGAGAACACTGAAGCTTTCTTT. This gives the protein CASSLRTENTEAFF. The chain joins TRBV11-2 to TRBJ1-1, with D possibly matching TRBD1 (6 bases). V was shortened by 2 bases and J by 1 base, with 8 bases between the two germline ends. The germline CDR1 and CDR2 sequences are SGHAT and FQNNGV. The CDR3 loop spans 14 amino acids.

J is TRBJ1-1 and V is TRBV6-1; TRBD1 aligns across 11 bases. The CDR3 totals 14 residues. Germline CDR1 and CDR2: MNHNS and SASEGT. The V gene end was trimmed by 8 bases and the J gene end by 4 bases; junction bases not matched to a gene: 6. As DNA, the CDR3 is TGTGCCAGCCTTACCGGGACAGGGGGCACTGAAGCTTTCTTT. This codes for CASLTGTGGTEAFF.

The genes are TRBV18 and TRBJ2-2; 10 bases align to TRBD1. Trimming at V came to 4 bases and at J to 6 bases, leaving 5 bases not matched to a gene. Per the germline V gene, CDR1 is KGHSH and CDR2 is LQKENI. This CDR3 has 15 residues. CDR3: CASSRDRGKAGELFF. The CDR3 coding sequence is TGTGCCAGCTCACGGGACAGGGGAAAGGCCGGGGAGCTGTTTTTT.

The chain couples TRBV19 to TRBJ1-5; the match to TRBD1 covers 12 bases. The CDR3 is made up of 17 amino acids. V trimming: 6 bases; J trimming: 0 bases; junction bases outside the gene matches: 6. Germline V gives CDR1 LNHDA, CDR2 SQIVND (reference sequence). CDR3 coding DNA: TGTGCCAGTAGCCGGGGACAGGGGGCAAATAGCAATCAGCCCCAGCATTTT. Translation: CASSRGQGANSNQPQHF.

The CDR3 spells CASSVDRGLDTQYF. The DNA of the CDR3 is TGTGCCAGCAGTGTTGACAGGGGCTTGGATACGCAGTATTTT. J is TRBJ2-3 and V is TRBV6-1; 8 bases map to TRBD1. From germline, CDR1 is MNHNS and CDR2 SASEGT. The CDR3 extends over 14 amino acids. The junction had 6 bases not matched to a gene; V was cut back by 4 bases and J by 6 bases.

The chain uses TRBV9 and TRBJ2-1; TRBD2 agrees at 9 bases. The trim removed 3 bases at V and 8 bases at J, leaving 6 bases unmatched. The CDR3 covers 14 residues. CDR1 SGDLS and CDR2 YYNGEE come from the germline V gene. CDR3 sequence (DNA): TGTGCCAGCAGCGGAGGGACTAGCCTCCATGAGCAGTTCTTC. It codes for CASSGGTSLHEQFF.

The gene calls are TRBV18 and TRBJ2-2; D is perhaps TRBD1 (6 bases). The V gene's germline CDR1 is KGHSH and CDR2 LQKENI. Trimming took 4 bases from V and 4 from J, leaving 16 bases between them. This CDR3 has 16 residues. The CDR3 DNA is TGTGCCAGCTCACAAACCGGGACACCAGTCACCGGGGAGCTGTTTTTT. This sequence encodes CASSQTGTPVTGELFF.

V gene TRBV9 combines with J gene TRBJ2-4, with 11 nucleotides matching TRBD2. CDR1 and CDR2 (germline): SGDLS, YYNGEE. V was pared by 4 bases and J by 6 bases, with 12 bases of the junction left unmatched. This CDR3 region has 17 residues. The CDR3 DNA reads TGTGCCAGCAGCCCCCGTCCCGGGACTAGCGGAATAAACATTCAGTACTTC. The encoded protein is CASSPRPGTSGINIQYF.

This chain uses TRBV30 with TRBJ1-2; D may be TRBD1 (6 bases). This CDR3 region has 14 residues. Germline assignment: CDR1 GTSNPN and CDR2 SVGIG (reference sequence). Trimming removed 4 bases at V and 3 bases at J, with 15 bases between. The DNA of the CDR3 is TGTGCCTGGAAAGTGGGAGGGGGTCACTATGGCTACACCTTC. Translating gives CAWKVGGGHYGYTF.

The table lists this clone with a count of one. This rearrangement joins TRBV2 to TRBJ2-1; 7 bases line up with TRBD1. Germline assignment: CDR1 SNHLY and CDR2 FYNNEI. V lost 4 bases, J lost 2 bases, and 2 bases stayed unmatched. This CDR3 contains 14 residues. For the CDR3, the DNA is TGTGCCAGCAGTGGACAGGGCACCTACAATGAGCAGTTCTTC. The encoded protein is CASSGQGTYNEQFF.

The chain couples TRBV27 to TRBJ1-1, with TRBD1 matching 7 bases. Trimming took 6 bases from V and 0 from J; bases not matched to a gene: 7. The length of the CDR3 is 15 residues. Germline V gene data show CDR1 as MNHEY and CDR2 as SMNVEV (reference sequence). As DNA, the CDR3 is TGTGCCAGCAGCCTACAGGGGCCAATGAACACTGAAGCTTTCTTT. Its translation: CASSLQGPMNTEAFF.

The J gene is TRBJ2-7, the V gene TRBV18; 11 nucleotides align to TRBD2. The CDR3 contains 19 residues. Unmatched junction bases numbered 14, after V lost 2 bases and J lost 2 bases. The germline CDR1 and CDR2 sequences are KGHSH and LQKENI. The CDR3 DNA follows: TGTGCCAGCTCACCAAGCTGGACTAGCGGGTCCTTTAAACCCTACGAGCAGTACTTC. This codes for CASSPSWTSGSFKPYEQYF.

This clone was counted once. The rearrangement links TRBV5-5 to TRBJ2-3; TRBD2 matches at 13 bases. This CDR3 is built from 15 residues. J gave up 5 bases and V 4 bases, and 4 bases lay outside the gene matches. Germline V gene lookup returns CDR1 SGHKS and CDR2 YYEKEE (reference sequence). For the CDR3, the DNA is TGTGCCAGCAGCCGGACTAGCGGGGGACAAGATACGCAGTATTTT. It yields the protein CASSRTSGGQDTQYF.

The J gene is TRBJ2-3, the V gene TRBV18; tentative D call: TRBD2 (6 bases). Trimming took 3 bases from V and 4 from J, leaving 8 bases between them. CDR1 is KGHSH and CDR2 is LQKENI in the germline V gene. The CDR3 length is 13 residues. DNA for the CDR3: TGTGCCAGCTCACCGGCGGGGCCAGATACGCAGTATTTT. It yields the protein CASSPAGPDTQYF.

This chain uses TRBV5-1 with TRBJ1-2; D is unresolved. Trimming shortened V by 0 bases and J by 8 bases, and 11 bases separated the two germline ends. CDR1 and CDR2 from the germline V gene are SGHRS and YFSETQ. This CDR3 has 13 residues. The CDR3 nucleotides are TGCGCCAGCAGCTTGGTTACCCGAGGGGGCTACACCTTC. This codes for CASSLVTRGGYTF.

The rearrangement links TRBV6-6 to TRBJ2-3; tentative D call: TRBD2 (6 bases). CDR1 is MNHNY, CDR2 SVGAGI, per germline (reference sequence). The length of the CDR3 is 12 residues. Trimming cost V 7 bases and J 6 bases, with 11 bases left between them. CDR3 sequence (DNA): TGTGCCAGCAAGCGTGGAGGGGATACGCAGTATTTT. It encodes CASKRGGDTQYF.

This chain joins TRBV7-9 and TRBJ2-1, with D hard to call. Germline V CDR1 and CDR2: SEHNR, FQNEAQ (reference sequence). The V gene lost 4 bases and the J gene lost 0 bases, with 16 bases spanning the gap. The CDR3 runs 17 residues. CDR3 sequence: CASSYFPRPDSYNEQFF. CDR3 in DNA: TGTGCCAGCAGCTACTTTCCTAGGCCGGACTCCTACAATGAGCAGTTCTTC. Full variable domain (remainder filled in from reference TRBV7-9 and TRBJ2-1): DTGVSQNPRHKITKRGQNVTFRCDPISEHNRLYWYRQTLGQGPEFLTYFQNEAQLEKSRLLSDRFSAERPKGSFSTLEIQRTEQGDSAMYLCASSYFPRPDSYNEQFFGPGTRLTVL.

As to this clone: This may come from a read error, since a much larger clone is one base off. This chain joins TRBV7-2 and TRBJ2-7; 12 bases are a match to TRBD2. In germline, CDR1 is SGHTA, CDR2 FQGNSA. With 1 base clipped from V and 6 bases from J, the junction kept 4 bases outside the gene matches. The CDR3 length is 15 residues. CDR3 loop: CASSLGLAGVGEQYF. For the CDR3, the DNA is TGTGCCAGCAGCTTAGGACTAGCGGGAGTGGGCGAGCAGTACTTC.